This TCR beta chain emerged from a study of T cell responses to AZD1222 COVID-19 vaccine. Notes on this clone: Its antigen remains unidentified.

Only in-frame clones appear in the TCRdb table, and some are missing; sequencing was by immunoSEQ multiplex PCR. Counted here are more than 75,000 clones, roughly nine tenths occurring once; the ten biggest clones make up around 1.6%. Findings of the study overall: Targeting of unmutated variant regions was reportedly seen in nearly half of spike-specific TCRs.

This CDR3 region has 16 residues. Between the trimmed V and J ends, which lost 4 bases and 0 bases, there was a span of 15 bases. CDR1 and CDR2 (germline): SGHDN, FVKESK. The chain carries TRBV14 and TRBJ1-1, with D hard to call. The receptor was derived from an adult in good health. The material sequenced was peripheral blood, taken on day 0 of AZD1222 vaccination. CDR3 sequence reads: CASSLLGSPLNTEAFF. CDR3 nucleotides: TGTGCCAGCAGCCTCTTAGGGAGTCCGCTGAACACTGAAGCTTTCTTT.